The 17 T cell receptor beta chains listed next were all sequenced from one sample in a study of shared clonotypes between healthy human individuals. Assay used: immunoSEQ multiplex PCR; TCRdb lists only in-frame clones, some missing. The table has hundreds of thousands of clones, roughly 95% seen once. It was CD45RO-negative cells, positively selected for CCR7, that made up naive CD8 cells, with terminally differentiated effector memory CD45RA+ cells excluded. Sequencing used naive CD8+ T cells sorted from blood. These receptors came from a woman aged 25 to 39 in good health.

The chain uses TRBV4-2 and TRBJ2-7; D is possibly TRBD2 (5 bases). With 6 bases removed from V and 2 bases from J, the gap between germline ends came to 14 bases. The CDR3 runs 14 residues. Germline CDR1 LGHNA, CDR2 YNFKEQ. DNA of the CDR3: TGTGCCAGCAGTTTGGCGGAGACTACCTACGAGCAGTACTTC. Translated, it gives CASSLAETTYEQYF.

This clone has only one observation. The chain is built from TRBV27 and TRBJ2-3; D is possibly TRBD1 (6 bases). Germline loops: CDR1 MNHEY, CDR2 SMNVEV (reference sequence). The CDR3 is made up of 14 amino acids. Trimming removed 3 bases at V and 1 base at J, with 8 bases between. CDR3 residues: CASSFRQGTDTQYF. CDR3 nucleotide sequence: TGTGCCAGCAGTTTCCGACAGGGCACAGATACGCAGTATTTT.

Worth noting for this clone: Additional DNA sequences in this sample encode the identical CDR3. The chain couples TRBV27 to TRBJ1-5, with no clear D. The CDR3 contains 13 residues. Germline V gene lookup returns CDR1 MNHEY and CDR2 SMNVEV (reference sequence). Trimming took 2 bases from V and 4 from J, leaving 6 bases between them. This CDR3 is CASSLDRNQPQHF. CDR3 DNA sequence: TGTGCCAGCAGTTTAGACCGAAATCAGCCCCAGCATTTT.

The chain carries TRBV28 and TRBJ2-1; 7 nucleotides agree with TRBD1. Germline trimming cut 3 bases from V and 0 bases from J; bases unmatched to any gene: 2. CDR3 length: 15 residues. The germline CDR1 and CDR2 sequences are MDHEN and SYDVKM. The CDR3 protein is CASSFGTASYNEQFF. The CDR3 DNA follows: TGTGCCAGCAGTTTCGGGACAGCCTCCTACAATGAGCAGTTCTTC.

V is TRBV29-1 and J is TRBJ1-2, with a possible D match to TRBD1 (5 bases). Trimming cost V 0 bases and J 6 bases, with 17 bases left between them. Germline V gene data show CDR1 as SQVTM and CDR2 as ANQGSEA. The CDR3 consists of 15 residues. The DNA for the CDR3 is TGCAGCGTTGAAGATGGCGCGGGGCGCGTCAATGGCTACACCTTC. Amino acids: CSVEDGAGRVNGYTF.

This clone was seen just once. The genes are TRBV5-6 and TRBJ2-4; D call uncertain. CDR3 size: 14 residues. Trimming shortened V by 3 bases and J by 0 bases, and 7 bases separated the two germline ends. CDR1 SGHDT and CDR2 YYEEEE come from the germline V gene. The CDR3 DNA reads TGTGCCAGCAGCTCTACATTAGCCAAAAACATTCAGTACTTC. It is translated as CASSSTLAKNIQYF. The complete variable domain, with remaining parts taken from reference TRBV5-6 and TRBJ2-4, reads DAGVTQSPTHLIKTRGQQVTLRCSPKSGHDTVSWYQQALGQGPQFIFQYYEEEERQRGNFPDRFSGHQFPNYSSELNVNALLLGDSALYLCASSSTLAKNIQYFGAGTRLSVL.

As concerns this clone: As the CDR3 is not closed by the conserved phenylalanine or tryptophan, this likely results from a read error. The rearrangement joins TRBV29-1 to TRBJ1-1; D possibly corresponds to TRBD1 (6 bases). This CDR3 is 12 amino acids long. CDR1 SQVTM and CDR2 ANQGSEA come from the germline V gene. The ends were cut back, 4 bases at V and 7 bases at J, with 13 bases in the middle. CDR3 bases: TGCAGCGTTGTACGCCGGGACATTGAAGCTTTCTCT. Amino acids: CSVVRRDIEAFS.

This chain connects TRBV5-8 to TRBJ1-1; 7 nucleotides line up with TRBD1. Germline V gene lookup returns CDR1 SGHTS and CDR2 YDEGEE. V shed 5 bases and J 0 bases; nucleotides not matched to a gene: 4. The CDR3 sequence is 14 residues long. DNA for the CDR3: TGTGCCAGCAGGAACAGGGGACTGAACACTGAAGCTTTCTTT. Encoded protein: CASRNRGLNTEAFF.

The chain uses TRBV7-9 and TRBJ2-7; 7 bases agree with TRBD2. Germline values: CDR1 SEHNR, CDR2 FQNEAQ (reference sequence). The length of the CDR3 is 12 residues. With V trimmed by 4 bases and J by 7 bases, 4 bases remained unmatched. DNA for the CDR3: TGTGCCAGCAGCTCCGGGGGGTGGGAGCAGTACTTC. It is translated as CASSSGGWEQYF.

The gene calls are TRBV5-8 and TRBJ2-2; D unclear. This CDR3 has 15 amino acids. The germline V and J ends were trimmed by 0 bases and 5 bases, with 11 bases remaining between them. Germline CDR1 reads SGHTS; CDR2 reads YDEGEE. CDR3 residues: CASSLVLGWTGELFF. CDR3 nucleotide sequence: TGTGCCAGCAGCTTGGTGCTCGGATGGACCGGGGAGCTGTTTTTT.

This sequence joins TRBV15 and TRBJ2-2; D unresolved. Germline V gene data show CDR1 as LNHNV and CDR2 as YYDKDF (reference sequence). The CDR3 runs to 14 residues. The ends were cut back, 6 bases at V and 1 base at J, with 9 bases in the middle. CDR3 sequence reads: CATSRTENTGELFF. Here the CDR3 DNA reads TGTGCCACCAGTAGGACGGAGAACACCGGGGAGCTGTTTTTT.

In this sample, this clone turned up once. The chain is built from TRBV2 and TRBJ1-1; D not resolved. The CDR3 loop spans 12 amino acids. Germline V gene data show CDR1 as SNHLY and CDR2 as FYNNEI. Trimming pared 11 bases from V and 6 bases from J, leaving 16 bases between. The CDR3 DNA follows: TGTGCCGCTATACCGATGGGCCCTGAAGCTTTCTTT. This sequence encodes CAAIPMGPEAFF. Based on the CDR3 plus reference TRBV2 and TRBJ1-1, the full variable domain is EPEVTQTPSHQVTQMGQEVILRCVPISNHLYFYWYRQILGQKVEFLVSFYNNEISEKSEIFDDQFSVERPDGSNFTLKIRSTKLEDSAMYFCAAIPMGPEAFFGQGTRLTVV.

The chain combines TRBV2 with TRBJ1-5, with TRBD1 matching over 7 bases. This CDR3 contains 14 residues. Per the germline V gene, CDR1 is SNHLY and CDR2 is FYNNEI. Trimming took 7 bases from V and 3 from J; bases not matched to a gene: 6. The CDR3 DNA reads TGTGCCAGCACTGAGGGACAGAACAATCAGCCCCAGCATTTT. Its protein product is CASTEGQNNQPQHF. The full variable domain, rest sourced from reference TRBV2 and TRBJ1-5, is EPEVTQTPSHQVTQMGQEVILRCVPISNHLYFYWYRQILGQKVEFLVSFYNNEISEKSEIFDDQFSVERPDGSNFTLKIRSTKLEDSAMYFCASTEGQNNQPQHFGDGTRLSIL.

This rearrangement joins TRBV9 to TRBJ2-2, with D perhaps given as TRBD1 or TRBD2 (5 bases each). This CDR3 is 15 amino acids long. V was trimmed by 0 bases and J by 3 bases, leaving 9 bases between them. The germline CDR1 and CDR2 sequences are SGDLS and YYNGEE. The CDR3 DNA follows: TGTGCCAGCAGCGTAGAAGGGACCGACACCGGGGAGCTGTTTTTT. Protein sequence: CASSVEGTDTGELFF. Combining the CDR3 with reference TRBV9 and TRBJ2-2 gives the whole variable domain DSGVTQTPKHLITATGQRVTLRCSPRSGDLSVYWYQQSLDQGLQFLIQYYNGEERAKGNILERFSAQQFPDLHSELNLSSLELGDSALYFCASSVEGTDTGELFFGEGSRLTVL.

The chain combines TRBV27 with TRBJ2-7, with D uncertain. V gave up 3 bases and J gave up 7 bases, with 16 bases separating them. Germline assignment: CDR1 MNHEY and CDR2 SMNVEV (reference sequence). The CDR3 totals 14 residues. CDR3: CASSFTPPTREQYF. The CDR3 coding sequence is TGTGCCAGCAGTTTTACTCCACCGACGAGGGAGCAGTACTTC.

V usage is TRBV5-1 and J usage is TRBJ2-7; tentatively, D is TRBD1 (6 bases). The CDR3 sequence is 15 residues long. Germline lookup yields CDR1 SGHRS and CDR2 YFSETQ. Trimming stripped 0 bases from V and 0 bases from J, with 10 bases between. The CDR3 protein is CASSLGRGGSYEQYF. The CDR3 coding sequence is TGCGCCAGCAGCTTGGGCAGGGGTGGCTCCTACGAGCAGTACTTC. Filled out from reference TRBV5-1 and TRBJ2-7, the complete variable domain reads KAGVTQTPRYLIKTRGQQVTLSCSPISGHRSVSWYQQTPGQGLQFLFEYFSETQRNKGNFPGRFSGRQFSNSRSEMNVSTLELGDSALYLCASSLGRGGSYEQYFGPGTRLTVT.

The rearrangement links TRBV19 to TRBJ1-4; D remains unclear. Germline V CDR1 and CDR2: LNHDA, SQIVND (reference sequence). Trimming took off 3 bases at V and 3 bases at J, with 11 bases between the two ends. The CDR3 spans 15 residues. The CDR3 nucleotides are TGTGCCAGTAGTATTGGGGAGCGATCTAATGAAAAACTGTTTTTT. It encodes CASSIGERSNEKLFF.